These 13 T cell receptor beta chains were sequenced from one sample in a study of Ad26.COV2.S vaccination and SARS-CoV-2 variants. Method: immunoSEQ multiplex PCR; TCRdb's copy keeps in-frame clones and lacks some. The repertoire consists of hundreds of thousands of clones, with 89% occurring once and the leading ten covering 1.5%. Stated treatment: roughly 20 received Ad26.COV2.S at low or high dose, single or two shots; 5 received placebo; per-sample allocation not given. Specimen acquisition occurred on day 63 following the initial vaccine or placebo injection. Source: peripheral blood, taken in a trial of Ad26.COV2.S vaccine versus placebo. The receptors were gathered from a person aged 18-60 years who received the Ad26.COV2.S COVID-19 vaccine or a placebo.

The rearrangement joins TRBV19 to TRBJ2-5; 12 positions match TRBD2. V gave up 5 bases and J gave up 7 bases; unmatched junction bases: 8. The germline CDR1 and CDR2 sequences are LNHDA and SQIVND (reference sequence). The CDR3 contains 15 residues. CDR3 sequence reads: CASSAGLAGLATQYF. The CDR3 region has the DNA TGTGCCAGTAGTGCGGGACTAGCGGGTTTAGCGACCCAGTACTTC.

CDR3 amino acids: CSVDDRNEQFF. Here the CDR3 DNA reads TGCAGCGTTGACGACAGAAATGAGCAGTTCTTC. J is TRBJ2-1 and V is TRBV29-1; maybe TRBD1 (5 bases). The CDR3 contains 11 residues. Trimming left V 3 bases short and J 7 bases short, with 7 bases between. Per the germline V gene, CDR1 is SQVTM and CDR2 is ANQGSEA.

The rearrangement links TRBV7-2 to TRBJ1-1; the D gene is possibly TRBD1 (6 bases). Between the trimmed V and J ends, which lost 5 bases and 5 bases, there was a span of 12 bases. The length of the CDR3 is 13 residues. Germline V gene data show CDR1 as SGHTA and CDR2 as FQGNSA. The CDR3 is CASSAGVQTEAFF. The DNA for the CDR3 is TGTGCCAGCAGCGCAGGGGTACAGACTGAAGCTTTCTTT.

The V and J genes are TRBV14 and TRBJ1-5; no definite D call. V dropped 1 base and J dropped 2 bases, with 12 bases sitting between them. The CDR3 length is 16 residues. Per germline, CDR1 SGHDN and CDR2 FVKESK. This chain's CDR3 is CASSQGSVRGNQPQHF. The DNA of the CDR3 is TGTGCCAGCAGCCAAGGGTCAGTGCGTGGCAATCAGCCCCAGCATTTT.

The chain uses TRBV6-1 and TRBJ1-5; D is unresolved. This CDR3 region has 18 residues. CDR1 and CDR2 from the germline V gene are MNHNS and SASEGT. The ends were cut back, 2 bases at V and 3 bases at J, with 20 bases in the middle. The CDR3 coding sequence is TGTGCCAGCAGTGAAAGGTGGGCAACGCTTCCTTCCAATCAGCCCCAGCATTTT. This translates into CASSERWATLPSNQPQHF.

The chain uses TRBV7-6 and TRBJ2-7, with TRBD2 as a possible D gene (6 bases). The CDR3 is made up of 16 amino acids. The germline CDR1 and CDR2 sequences are SGHVS and FNYEAQ. Between the trimmed V and J ends, which lost 0 bases and 2 bases, there was a span of 14 bases. The DNA for the CDR3 is TGTGCCAGCAGCTTAGCGGGCGGGACTTCGACCTACGAGCAGTACTTC. Protein: CASSLAGGTSTYEQYF. Looking up the rest from reference TRBV7-6 and TRBJ2-7 gives the full variable domain: GAGVSQSPRYKVTKRGQDVALRCDPISGHVSLYWYRQALGQGPEFLTYFNYEAQQDKSGLPNDRFSAERPEGSISTLTIQRTEQRDSAMYRCASSLAGGTSTYEQYFGPGTRLTVT.

The gene calls are TRBV25-1 and TRBJ1-1, with D uncertain. The CDR3 runs 12 residues. CDR1 MGHDK and CDR2 SYGVNS come from the germline V gene. The ends were cut back, 3 bases at V and 10 bases at J, with 12 bases in the middle. The CDR3 DNA follows: TGTGCCAGCAGTGAGGGGTCGACCAGAGCTTTCTTT. This codes for CASSEGSTRAFF.

The V gene is TRBV3-1 (or the pseudogene TRBV3-2), the J gene TRBJ2-7, with D unresolved. The germline V gene has CDR1 LGHDT and CDR2 YNNKEL (reference sequence). The CDR3 is 14 residues long. Trimming left V 4 bases short and J 6 bases short, with 16 bases between. In DNA, the CDR3 is TGTGCCAGCAGCCCACGGAATATACGTTTCGAGCAGTACTTC. Protein: CASSPRNIRFEQYF.

This clone is a singleton in its sample. The chain recombines TRBV6-6 with TRBJ1-1, with D hard to call. Per the germline V gene, CDR1 is MNHNY and CDR2 is SVGAGI (reference sequence). This CDR3 has 9 residues. Trimming took off 8 bases at V and 10 bases at J, with 8 bases between the two ends. The chain's CDR3 is CASAPRAFF. The CDR3, as DNA: TGTGCCAGCGCCCCCCGAGCTTTCTTT.

This clone has just a few counts. This chain connects TRBV2 to TRBJ1-1; D gene unclear. Germline V gene lookup returns CDR1 SNHLY and CDR2 FYNNEI. The CDR3 has 13 residues. V lost 4 bases and J lost 0, with 6 bases in between. The CDR3 here is CASSGEMNTEAFF. CDR3 DNA: TGTGCCAGCAGTGGGGAGATGAACACTGAAGCTTTCTTT.

The V gene is TRBV10-3, the J gene TRBJ2-3; TRBD2 aligns across 12 bases. This CDR3 spans 16 amino acids. The germline gives CDR1 ENHRY, CDR2 SYGVKD. With V trimmed by 3 bases and J by 6 bases, 7 bases remained unmatched. The chain's CDR3 is CAISDPTSGSRDTQYF. The CDR3 nucleotides read TGTGCCATCAGTGACCCGACTAGCGGGAGTAGGGATACGCAGTATTTT.

The rearrangement joins TRBV12-3 or TRBV12-4 to TRBJ2-7; no firm D call. V was trimmed by 5 bases and J by 1 base, leaving 9 bases between them. The CDR3 is 13 amino acids. The CDR3: CASSPRASYEQYF. DNA for the CDR3: TGTGCCAGCAGTCCCCGAGCGTCCTACGAGCAGTACTTC.

Comment on this clone: The same CDR3 also results from other DNA sequences found in this sample. This sequence joins TRBV5-4 and TRBJ2-7, with 11 bases that match TRBD2. CDR1 and CDR2 from the germline V gene are SGHNT and YYREEE (reference sequence). The CDR3 consists of 16 residues. V lost 2 bases, J lost 1 base, and 5 bases stayed unmatched. CDR3 nucleotides: TGTGCCAGCAGCTTAGGGGGGACTAGCGGTTCCTACGAGCAGTACTTC. It translates to CASSLGGTSGSYEQYF.